This T cell receptor beta chain came from a study of cytomegalovirus exposure and HLA in healthy donors. The study ran its PCR with 60 Vbeta and 13 Jbeta primers. Using immunoSEQ multiplex PCR, the repertoire was profiled, and TCRdb retains in-frame clones only, with some absent. The table has 95,000 to 100,000 clones, around 77% seen once. Germline CDR1 and CDR2: SEHNR and FQNEAQ (reference sequence). V dropped 4 bases and J dropped 5 bases, with 13 bases sitting between them. This CDR3 is built from 14 residues. The gene calls are TRBV7-9 and TRBJ2-3; weak D call: TRBD1 (6 bases). This TCR was recovered from a female donor in good health and CMV-seronegative. Sample: PBMCs. CDR3 DNA sequence: TGTGCCAGCAGCTCCGGGACAATCGGAGATACGCAGTATTTT. Protein product: CASSSGTIGDTQYF.